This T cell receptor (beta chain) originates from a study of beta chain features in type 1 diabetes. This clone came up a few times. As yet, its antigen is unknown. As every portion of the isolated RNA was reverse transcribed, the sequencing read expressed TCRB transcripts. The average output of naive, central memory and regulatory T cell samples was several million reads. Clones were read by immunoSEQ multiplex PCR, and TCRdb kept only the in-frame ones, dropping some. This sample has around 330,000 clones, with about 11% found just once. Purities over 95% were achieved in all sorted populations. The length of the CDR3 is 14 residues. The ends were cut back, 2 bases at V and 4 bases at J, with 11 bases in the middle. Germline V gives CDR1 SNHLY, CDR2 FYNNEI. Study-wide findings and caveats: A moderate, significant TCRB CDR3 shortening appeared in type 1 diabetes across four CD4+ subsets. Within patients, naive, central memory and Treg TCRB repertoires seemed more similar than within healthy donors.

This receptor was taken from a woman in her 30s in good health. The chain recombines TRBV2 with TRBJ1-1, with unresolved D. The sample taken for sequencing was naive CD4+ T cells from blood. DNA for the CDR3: TGTGCCAGCAGTGAACGGGGTCCCAGCACTGAAGCTTTCTTT. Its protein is CASSERGPSTEAFF.